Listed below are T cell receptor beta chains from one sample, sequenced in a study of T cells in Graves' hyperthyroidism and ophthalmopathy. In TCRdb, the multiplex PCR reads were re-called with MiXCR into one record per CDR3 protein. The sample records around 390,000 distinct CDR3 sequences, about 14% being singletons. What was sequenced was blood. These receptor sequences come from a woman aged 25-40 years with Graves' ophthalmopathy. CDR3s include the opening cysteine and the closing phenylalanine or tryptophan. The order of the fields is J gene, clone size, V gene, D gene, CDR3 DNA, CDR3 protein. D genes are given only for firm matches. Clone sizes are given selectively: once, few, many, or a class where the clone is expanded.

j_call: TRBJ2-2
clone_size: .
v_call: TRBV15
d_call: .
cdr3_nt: TGTGCCACCAGCAGAGGACAGGAGGACACCGGGGAGCTGTTTTTT
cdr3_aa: CATSRGQEDTGELFF

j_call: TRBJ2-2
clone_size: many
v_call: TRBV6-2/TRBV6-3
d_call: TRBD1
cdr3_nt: TGTGCCAGCAGTGCAACAGGACTAGCCGGGACAGGGGGCACCGGGGAGCTGTTTTTT
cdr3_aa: CASSATGLAGTGGTGELFF

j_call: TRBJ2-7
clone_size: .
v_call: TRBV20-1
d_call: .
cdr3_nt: TGCAGTGCTAGAGAACCAGGGACGTCGATTGACAACGAGCAGTACTTC
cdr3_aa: CSAREPGTSIDNEQYF

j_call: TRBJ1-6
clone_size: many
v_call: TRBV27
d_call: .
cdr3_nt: TGTGCCAGCAGTTCATCAGGGGACTATAATTCACCCCTCCACTTT
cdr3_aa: CASSSSGDYNSPLHF

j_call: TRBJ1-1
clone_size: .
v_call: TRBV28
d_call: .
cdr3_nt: TGTGGGACGGGCCGGACGTCTCTCGAAGCTTTCTTT
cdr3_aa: CGTGRTSLEAFF

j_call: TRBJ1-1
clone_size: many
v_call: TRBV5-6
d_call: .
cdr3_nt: TGTGCCAGCAGAAATGGGGGCTTCCCTGAAGCTTTCTTT
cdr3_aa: CASRNGGFPEAFF

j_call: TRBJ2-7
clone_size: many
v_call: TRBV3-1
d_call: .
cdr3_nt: TGTGCCAGCAGCCAAGGGGGGGACTCAAACTACGAGCAGTACTTC
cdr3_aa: CASSQGGDSNYEQYF

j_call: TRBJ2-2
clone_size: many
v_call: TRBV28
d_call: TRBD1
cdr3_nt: TGTGCCAGCAGCCCCGGGACAGGGGGGATCGGGGAGCTGTTTTTT
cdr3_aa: CASSPGTGGIGELFF

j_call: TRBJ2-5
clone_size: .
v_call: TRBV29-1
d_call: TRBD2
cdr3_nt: TGCAGCGCCAGACAACTAGCGGGGGGGCAAGAGACCCAGTACTTC
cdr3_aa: CSARQLAGGQETQYF

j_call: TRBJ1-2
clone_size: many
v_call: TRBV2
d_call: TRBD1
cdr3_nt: TGTGCCAGCAGGGACAGGAATGGCTACACCTTC
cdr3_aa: CASRDRNGYTF

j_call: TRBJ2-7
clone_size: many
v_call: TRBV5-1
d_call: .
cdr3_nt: TGCGCCAGCAGCCGGACGTTCTTGGGGACCTACGAGCAGTACTTC
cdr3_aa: CASSRTFLGTYEQYF

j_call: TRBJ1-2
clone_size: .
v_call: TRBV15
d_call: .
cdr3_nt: TGTGCCACCAGCAGAGAAGTTGCCGGGTATGGCTACACCTTC
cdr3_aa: CATSREVAGYGYTF

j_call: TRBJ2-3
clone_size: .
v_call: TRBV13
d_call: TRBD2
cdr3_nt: TGTGCCAGCAGCGAACCCGGGGGGAGCACAGATACGCAGTATTTT
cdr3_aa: CASSEPGGSTDTQYF

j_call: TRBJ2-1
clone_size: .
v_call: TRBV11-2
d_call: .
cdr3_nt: TGTGCCAGCAGCGCTAGGGTGGACAGGGCGGGGGGCCAAAACAATGAGCAGTTCTTC
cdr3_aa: CASSARVDRAGGQNNEQFF

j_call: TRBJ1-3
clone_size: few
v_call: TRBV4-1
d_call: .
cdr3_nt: TGCGCCAGCAGCCAAGACGATCCCGTAACTGGAAACACCATATATTTT
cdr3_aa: CASSQDDPVTGNTIYF

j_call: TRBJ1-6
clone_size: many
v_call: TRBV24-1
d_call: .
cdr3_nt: TGTGCCACCAGAGCAAGCGGTAATTCACCCCTCCACTTT
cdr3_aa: CATRASGNSPLHF

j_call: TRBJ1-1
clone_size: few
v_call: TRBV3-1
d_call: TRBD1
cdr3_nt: TGTGCCAGCAACGCAGGGGGCCCGTCATGGGGCACTGAAGCTTTCTTT
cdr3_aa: CASNAGGPSWGTEAFF

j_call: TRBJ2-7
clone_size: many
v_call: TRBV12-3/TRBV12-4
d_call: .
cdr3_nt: TGTGCCAGCAGTTTACAGGGCGAGCAGTACTTC
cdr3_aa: CASSLQGEQYF

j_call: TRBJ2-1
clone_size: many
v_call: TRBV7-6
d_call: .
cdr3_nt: TGTGCCAGCAGCTTAGTTGGCTACAATGAGCAGTTCTTC
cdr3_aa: CASSLVGYNEQFF

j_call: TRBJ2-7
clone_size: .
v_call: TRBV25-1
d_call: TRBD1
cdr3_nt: TGTGCCAGCAGGGGACAGTCGACCTACGAGCAGTACTTC
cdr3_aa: CASRGQSTYEQYF

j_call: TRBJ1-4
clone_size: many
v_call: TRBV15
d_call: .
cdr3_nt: TGTGCCACCACGACAACCGCGGGTGAAAAACTGTTTTTT
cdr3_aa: CATTTTAGEKLFF

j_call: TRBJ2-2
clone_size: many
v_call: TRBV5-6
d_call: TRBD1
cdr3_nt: TGTGCCAGCAAGCGGACAGGGGGAACCGGGGAGCTGTTTTTT
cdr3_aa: CASKRTGGTGELFF

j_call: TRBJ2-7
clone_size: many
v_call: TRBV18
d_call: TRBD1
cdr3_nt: TGTGCCAGCTCACCCGACAGGGTTTCGGATTACGAGCAGTACTTC
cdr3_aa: CASSPDRVSDYEQYF

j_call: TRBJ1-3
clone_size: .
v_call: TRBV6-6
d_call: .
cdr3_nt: TGTGCCAGCAGTTACTCGATGCCCATCTCTGGAAACACCATATATTTT
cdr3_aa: CASSYSMPISGNTIYF

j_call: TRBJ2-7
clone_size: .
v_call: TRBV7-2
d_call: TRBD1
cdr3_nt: TGTGCCAGCAGCCCTGGGACAGAGCCCTACGAGCAGTACTTC
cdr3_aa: CASSPGTEPYEQYF

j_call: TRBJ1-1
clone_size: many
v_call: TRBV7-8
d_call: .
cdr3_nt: TGTGCCAGCAGCTTAGAGAATTTTTCGGCTGAAGCTTTCTTT
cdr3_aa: CASSLENFSAEAFF

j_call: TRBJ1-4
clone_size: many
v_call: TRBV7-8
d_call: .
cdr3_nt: TGTGCCAGCAGCTTAGTGGCGGGAAAACTGTTTTTT
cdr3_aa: CASSLVAGKLFF

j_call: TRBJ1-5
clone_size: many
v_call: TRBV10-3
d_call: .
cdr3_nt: TGTGCCATCAGTGAGTCGGAGAGTACCTATAGCAATCAGCCCCAGCATTTT
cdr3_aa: CAISESESTYSNQPQHF

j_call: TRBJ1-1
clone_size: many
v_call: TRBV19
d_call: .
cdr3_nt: TGTGCCAGTAGTATACCCCGACCAGACACTGAAGCTTTCTTT
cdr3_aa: CASSIPRPDTEAFF

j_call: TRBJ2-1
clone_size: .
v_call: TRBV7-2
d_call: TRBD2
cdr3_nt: TGTGCCAGCAGGATGACTAGCGGGGGGGACTACAATGAGCAGTTCTTC
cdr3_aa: CASRMTSGGDYNEQFF

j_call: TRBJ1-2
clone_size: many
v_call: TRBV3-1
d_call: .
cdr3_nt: TGTGCCAGCAGCCAAGATCGGGCCAGTAACCTCTTCGGTGGCTACACCTTC
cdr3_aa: CASSQDRASNLFGGYTF

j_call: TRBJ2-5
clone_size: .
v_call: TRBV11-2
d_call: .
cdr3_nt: TGTGCCAGCAGCGACCCGGGACGGTGGATGGAGACCCAGTACTTC
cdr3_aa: CASSDPGRWMETQYF

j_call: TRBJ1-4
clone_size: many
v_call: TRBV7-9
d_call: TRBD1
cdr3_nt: TGTGCCAGCAGTCGGACAGGGACGCATGGGGAAAAACTGTTTTTT
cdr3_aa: CASSRTGTHGEKLFF

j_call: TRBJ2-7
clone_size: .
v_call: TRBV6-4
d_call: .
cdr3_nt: TGTGCCAGCAGTTACTCGGTCACCGGGCAGGGTGAACGAAACGAGCAGTACTTC
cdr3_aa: CASSYSVTGQGERNEQYF

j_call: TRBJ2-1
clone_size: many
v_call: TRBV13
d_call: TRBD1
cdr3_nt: TGTGCCAGCAGCCGCGCCCGGGACAGGGGGGATGAGCAGTTCTTC
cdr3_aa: CASSRARDRGDEQFF

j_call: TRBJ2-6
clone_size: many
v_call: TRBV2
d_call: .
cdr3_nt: TGTGCCAGCAGTGCGGCAGATCGCTCTGGGGCCAACGTCCTGACTTTC
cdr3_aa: CASSAADRSGANVLTF

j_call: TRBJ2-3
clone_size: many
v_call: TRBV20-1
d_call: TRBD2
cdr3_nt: TGCAGTGCCACAAAGACTAGCGGGGGGTTCGTAGATACGCAGTATTTT
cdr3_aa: CSATKTSGGFVDTQYF

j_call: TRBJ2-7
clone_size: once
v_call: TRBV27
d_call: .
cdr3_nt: TGTGCCAGCAATTCAGCTGGGTACGAGCAGTACTTC
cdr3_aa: CASNSAGYEQYF

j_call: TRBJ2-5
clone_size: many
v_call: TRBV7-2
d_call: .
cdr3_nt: TGTGCCAGCAGCCCAGAGGGGGGCGGGGAGACCCAGTACTTC
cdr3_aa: CASSPEGGGETQYF

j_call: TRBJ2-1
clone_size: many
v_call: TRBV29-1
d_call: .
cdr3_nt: TGCAGCGTTGAAGACGACTACGCACCTTACAATGAGCAGTTCTTC
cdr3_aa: CSVEDDYAPYNEQFF

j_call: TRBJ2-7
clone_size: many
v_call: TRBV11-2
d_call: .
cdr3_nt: TGTGCCAGCAGCTTAGTAACGAGTGAGCAGTACTTC
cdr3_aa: CASSLVTSEQYF

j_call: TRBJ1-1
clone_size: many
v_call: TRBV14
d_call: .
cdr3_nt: TGTGCCAGCAGCCAAGGAGGGGGAGCTTTCTTT
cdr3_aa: CASSQGGGAFF